This entry describes one T cell receptor (beta chain). Its matching antigen is unknown. Pregnant or lactating patients were excluded, as were those with uncontrolled infection or other autoimmune disease. Template material for amplifying TCR beta CDR3 regions consisted of RNA transcripts. RT-PCR in the first round (using the HTBI primer set) targeted the TCR CDR3. In TCRdb, the multiplex PCR reads were re-called with MiXCR into one record per CDR3 protein. The sample includes about 500,000 distinct CDR3 sequences, about 46% seen only once; the top ten take about two fifths. The source of the sample is a study of T cells in Graves' hyperthyroidism and ophthalmopathy. Trimming removed 0 bases from V and 4 bases from J, with 7 bases in between. Germline V gene lookup returns CDR1 GTSNPN and CDR2 SVGIG (reference sequence). The CDR3 totals 13 residues. Study findings and constraints: Most clonotypes that expanded in the thyroid above 0.001 also showed up in blood. The model made its ophthalmopathy prediction, and onset followed a median approximately 6 months later.

The chain recombines TRBV30 with TRBJ1-5, with D unresolved. The sample consisted of peripheral blood or thyroid tissue (not recorded which). This clonotype was obtained from an adult woman with Graves' disease, either hyperthyroidism or ophthalmopathy (not recorded which). CDR3 amino acids: CAWSVRVNQPQHF. The CDR3 bases are TGTGCCTGGAGTGTACGGGTTAATCAGCCCCAGCATTTT.